This T cell receptor (beta chain) was retrieved from a study of monozygotic twins with inflammatory bowel disease. After re-calling the 5' RACE reads, TCRdb lists one entry per CDR3 protein, DNA absent. The sample table includes roughly 160,000 distinct CDR3 sequences. The CDR3 contains 17 residues. CDR1 is MNHEY and CDR2 is SVGAGI in the germline V gene. The clonotype originates from a human donor with ulcerative colitis or Crohn's disease, or a healthy co-twin of an affected twin (not recorded which). Source material: blood. V usage is TRBV6-5 and J usage is TRBJ2-1; TCRdb reports TRBD1, a call that lacks DNA to check it against. The CDR3 is CASSYSPTRVNYNEQFF.